The clone carrying this T cell receptor (beta chain) has only one observation. The sample comes from a study of T cell responses to AZD1222 COVID-19 vaccine. Germline CDR1 and CDR2: LGHDT and YNNKEL (reference sequence). The CDR3 contains 16 residues. Trimming cost V 0 bases and J 4 bases; bases outside gene matches: 5. Here immunoSEQ multiplex PCR was the method, and the copy in TCRdb shows in-frame clones only, minus some. Among approximately 170,000 clones listed, around nine tenths were seen once. This receptor was obtained from an adult who received the AZD1222 COVID-19 vaccine. V usage is TRBV3-1 (or the pseudogene TRBV3-2) and J usage is TRBJ2-7, with 11 bases lining up with TRBD2. The specimen comprised peripheral blood, sampled 28 days after the second AZD1222 dose. The CDR3 DNA reads as TGTGCCAGCAGCCAAGATTGGGCTAGCGGGGGGTACGAGCAGTACTTC. This codes for CASSQDWASGGYEQYF.